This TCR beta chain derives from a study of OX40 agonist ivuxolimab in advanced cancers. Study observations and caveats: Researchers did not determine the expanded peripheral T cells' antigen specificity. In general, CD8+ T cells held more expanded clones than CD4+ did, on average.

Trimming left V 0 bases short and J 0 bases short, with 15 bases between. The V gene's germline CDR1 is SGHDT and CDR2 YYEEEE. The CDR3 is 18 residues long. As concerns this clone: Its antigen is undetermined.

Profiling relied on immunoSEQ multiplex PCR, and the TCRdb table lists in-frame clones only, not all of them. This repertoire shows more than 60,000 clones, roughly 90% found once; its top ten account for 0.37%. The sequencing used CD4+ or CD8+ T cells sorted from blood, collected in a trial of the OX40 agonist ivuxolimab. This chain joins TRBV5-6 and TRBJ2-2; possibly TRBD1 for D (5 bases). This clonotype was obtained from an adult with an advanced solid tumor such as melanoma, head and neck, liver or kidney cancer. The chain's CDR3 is CASSLAFVGPPNTGELFF. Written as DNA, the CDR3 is TGTGCCAGCAGCTTGGCGTTTGTGGGGCCTCCGAACACCGGGGAGCTGTTTTTT. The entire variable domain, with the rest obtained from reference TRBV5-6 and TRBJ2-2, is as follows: DAGVTQSPTHLIKTRGQQVTLRCSPKSGHDTVSWYQQALGQGPQFIFQYYEEEERQRGNFPDRFSGHQFPNYSSELNVNALLLGDSALYLCASSLAFVGPPNTGELFFGEGSRLTVL.